A selection of T cell receptor beta chains follows, all from one sample in a study of T-cell reconstitution after alpha-beta-depleted transplantation in children. TCRdb itself ran the PCR reads through MiXCR, one entry per CDR3 protein. Counted here are around 370,000 distinct CDR3 sequences, about a tenth occurring once; the ten biggest clones make up about 2.3%. The source material was PBMCs from the stem cell graft donor, sampled from the stem cell graft. These receptors were obtained from a human donor who donated a stem cell graft to a child with acute lymphoblastic leukemia. Both conserved end residues are part of each CDR3. Each record gives: V gene, J gene, clone size, D gene, CDR3 DNA, CDR3 protein. The D gene is left open where the match is weak. A clone size is listed for some rows: how often the clone was seen (once, few, many), or a class if it is expanded.

v_gene: TRBV5-1
j_gene: TRBJ2-3
abundance: few
d_gene: -
CDR3nt: TGCGCCAGCCAGATTTCCGGGAGAAAAGATACGCAGTATTTT
CDR3aa: CASQISGRKDTQYF

v_gene: TRBV5-1
j_gene: TRBJ2-3
abundance: -
d_gene: -
CDR3nt: TGCGCCAGCAGCCCTACTCCTGTTGGTCTCACAGATACGCAGTATTTT
CDR3aa: CASSPTPVGLTDTQYF

v_gene: TRBV6-2/TRBV6-3
j_gene: TRBJ2-7
abundance: -
d_gene: TRBD1
CDR3nt: TGTGCCAGCAGAAAGGGGGCGCAGTCAGACGAGCAGTACTTC
CDR3aa: CASRKGAQSDEQYF

v_gene: TRBV27
j_gene: TRBJ2-7
abundance: -
d_gene: -
CDR3nt: TGTGCCAGCACTCCATTCGCCGGGACGGTGTCCTACGAGCAGTACTTC
CDR3aa: CASTPFAGTVSYEQYF

v_gene: TRBV20-1
j_gene: TRBJ2-4
abundance: -
d_gene: TRBD2
CDR3nt: TGCAGTGCTCCACCGATCGGCGGGAGGAACATTCAGGGCCCCTTC
CDR3aa: CSAPPIGGRNIQGPF

v_gene: TRBV7-6
j_gene: TRBJ1-2
abundance: many
d_gene: -
CDR3nt: TGTGCCAGCAGCTTAGGTGGTCAGGAAAGTGGCTACACCTTC
CDR3aa: CASSLGGQESGYTF

v_gene: TRBV7-9
j_gene: TRBJ2-2
abundance: -
d_gene: TRBD1
CDR3nt: TGTGCCAGCAGCTTATTCCTTCGGACAGGGGGAACCGGGGAGCTGTTTTTT
CDR3aa: CASSLFLRTGGTGELFF

v_gene: TRBV4-3
j_gene: TRBJ1-4
abundance: many
d_gene: -
CDR3nt: TGCGCCAGCAGCCAAGATTTTTCCGAAAAACTGTTTTTT
CDR3aa: CASSQDFSEKLFF

v_gene: TRBV7-2
j_gene: TRBJ2-1
abundance: few
d_gene: -
CDR3nt: TGTGCCAGCAGCCCGTCACCGGGAAAAAGGAGCCCTGAGCAGTTCTTC
CDR3aa: CASSPSPGKRSPEQFF

v_gene: TRBV6-2/TRBV6-3
j_gene: TRBJ1-5
abundance: many
d_gene: -
CDR3nt: TGTGCCACACGCTCTAGGGGAGTAGGCTTATGGCAGCCCCAGCATTTT
CDR3aa: CATRSRGVGLWQPQHF

v_gene: TRBV5-1
j_gene: TRBJ1-2
abundance: many
d_gene: -
CDR3nt: TGCGCCAGCAGCTTGGGGGCACAGAGCTCGGGCTACACCTTC
CDR3aa: CASSLGAQSSGYTF

v_gene: TRBV7-8
j_gene: TRBJ2-5
abundance: few
d_gene: TRBD2
CDR3nt: TGTGCCAGCAGCTCTACTCAGTCGGGAGGGCCGTCCGCAGAGACCCAGTACTTC
CDR3aa: CASSSTQSGGPSAETQYF

v_gene: TRBV7-3
j_gene: TRBJ2-5
abundance: many
d_gene: -
CDR3nt: TGTGCCAGCAGCCGGGACGGGGCCCAAGAGACCCAGTACTTC
CDR3aa: CASSRDGAQETQYF

v_gene: TRBV7-9
j_gene: TRBJ2-7
abundance: many
d_gene: -
CDR3nt: TGTGCCAGCAGCCCCTATACCTACGAGCAGTACTTC
CDR3aa: CASSPYTYEQYF

v_gene: TRBV19
j_gene: TRBJ2-5
abundance: few
d_gene: TRBD2
CDR3nt: TGTGCCGAGGTGTCTAGCGGGAGGCAAGAGACCCAGTACTTC
CDR3aa: CAEVSSGRQETQYF